The 30 T cell receptor beta chains in this list originate from one sample, sequenced in a study of control samples from healthy donors and cancer patients (dated by TCRdb to between 2020 and 2021). The library was built by means of the immunoSEQ multiplex PCR assay. Sourced from immuneACCESS, this table was stored by TCRdb with only in-frame sequences that have V and J called. A share of the clones is absent; for the studies checked, an unresolved V gene accounts for under half, and the remainder has no known explanation. The sample includes around 130,000 clones, with more than 85% observed a single time. The ten most abundant clones make up about 1.7% of the sample. Sequencing was done on a sample of PBMCs. These receptor sequences come from a man between 45 and 60 years old with head and neck cancer.

This chain links TRBV5-4 with TRBJ2-3, with 10 bases lining up with TRBD2. The ends lost 1 base at V and 4 bases at J; junction bases unmatched: 3. The CDR3 runs to 15 residues. Germline V gene sequence: CDR1 SGHNT, CDR2 YYREEE (reference sequence). In DNA, the CDR3 is TGTGCCAGCAGCTTGTGGAGCGGGGGGGCAGATACGCAGTATTTT. Translating gives CASSLWSGGADTQYF. The complete variable domain, with remaining parts taken from reference TRBV5-4 and TRBJ2-3, reads ETGVTQSPTHLIKTRGQQVTLRCSSQSGHNTVSWYQQALGQGPQFIFQYYREEENGRGNFPPRFSGLQFPNYSSELNVNALELDDSALYLCASSLWSGGADTQYFGPGTRLTVL.

V is TRBV7-3 and J is TRBJ1-6, with D hard to call. CDR1 and CDR2 from the germline V gene are SGHTA and FQGTGA. With 0 bases removed from V and 10 bases from J, the gap between germline ends came to 10 bases. The CDR3 extends over 14 amino acids. The DNA of the CDR3 is TGTGCCAGCAGCTTAACGGCCTCCAGGTCACCCCTCCACTTT. Its protein product is CASSLTASRSPLHF.

The chain carries TRBV21-1 and TRBJ1-1; the table's D gene call, TRBD1, was not cross checked with the DNA. TRBV21-1 is shown as a pseudogene. The CDR3 length is 14 residues. In DNA form, the CDR3 reads TGTGCCAGCAGCAATTCGCTCGGCAGGGGTTGGGCTTTCTTT. As protein: CASSNSLGRGWAFF.

This chain links TRBV6-5 with TRBJ1-2; D remains ambiguous. The germline gives CDR1 MNHEY, CDR2 SVGAGI. CDR3 length: 14 amino acids. Between the trimmed V and J ends, which lost 0 bases and 4 bases, there was a span of 9 bases. The CDR3 reads CASSYSRRTYGYTF. DNA of the CDR3: TGTGCCAGCAGTTACTCGAGGAGGACCTATGGCTACACCTTC.

This chain links TRBV4-2 with TRBJ1-4; 9 positions match TRBD1. The V and J ends lost 4 bases and 3 bases, in that order; junction bases with no gene match: 6. CDR3 length: 16 residues. Per the germline V gene, CDR1 is LGHNA and CDR2 is YNFKEQ. CDR3 loop: CASSLPGTGPNEKLFF. The CDR3 DNA reads TGTGCCAGCAGCCTTCCCGGGACAGGGCCTAATGAAAAACTGTTTTTT.

The rearrangement links TRBV19 to TRBJ1-2; D is uncertain. Trimming cost V 1 base and J 2 bases, with 8 bases left between them. Germline lookup yields CDR1 LNHDA and CDR2 SQIVND (reference sequence). The CDR3 loop spans 14 amino acids. As DNA, the CDR3 is TGTGCCAGTAGTATAGTTCTCGGGAACTATGGCTACACCTTC. Protein: CASSIVLGNYGYTF.

The chain is built from TRBV15 and TRBJ2-7, with a weak D call TRBD1 (6 bases). From germline, CDR1 is LNHNV and CDR2 YYDKDF (reference sequence). Deletions cut 6 bases from V and 4 bases from J, with 19 bases between. The CDR3 spans 15 residues. CDR3 bases: TGTGCCACCAGTGAAGGGACAAGGGGAAAATACGAGCAGTACTTC. It codes for CATSEGTRGKYEQYF.

The V gene is TRBV19, the J gene TRBJ2-7, with a tentative D call TRBD1 (7 bases). V was shortened by 3 bases and J by 2 bases, with 11 bases between the two germline ends. CDR3 size: 14 residues. Germline CDR1 reads LNHDA; CDR2 reads SQIVND (reference sequence). CDR3 sequence reads: CASSISGGTYEQYF. The CDR3 DNA reads TGTGCCAGTAGTATTTCAGGGGGGACCTACGAGCAGTACTTC. The full variable domain, completed using reference TRBV19 and TRBJ2-7, is DGGITQSPKYLFRKEGQNVTLSCEQNLNHDAMYWYRQDPGQGLRLIYYSQIVNDFQKGDIAEGYSVSREKKESFPLTVTSAQKNPTAFYLCASSISGGTYEQYFGPGTRLTVT.

This sequence joins TRBV19 and TRBJ1-1; maybe TRBD1 (5 bases). The CDR3 is 19 residues long. Looked up from germline, CDR1 is LNHDA and CDR2 is SQIVND (reference sequence). V was shortened by 9 bases and J by 0 bases, with 29 bases between the two germline ends. The CDR3 region is CARGNPQTDLGGMNTEAFF. CDR3 nucleotide sequence: TGTGCCAGAGGAAACCCTCAGACAGATCTAGGAGGAATGAACACTGAAGCTTTCTTT.

This chain connects TRBV7-2 to TRBJ2-7; D call uncertain. There are 12 residues in the CDR3. Per the germline V gene, CDR1 is SGHTA and CDR2 is FQGNSA. With 3 bases removed from V and 6 bases from J, the gap between germline ends came to 9 bases. Written as DNA, the CDR3 is TGTGCCAGCAGCTTTTCCGGACGCGAGCAGTACTTC. Protein sequence: CASSFSGREQYF.

The J gene is TRBJ1-5, the V gene TRBV6-6; D gene ambiguous. The CDR3 runs 17 residues. Per the germline V gene, CDR1 is MNHNY and CDR2 is SVGAGI (reference sequence). Trimming left V 5 bases short and J 0 bases short, with 17 bases between. CDR3 residues: CASSPRPTAYSNQPQHF. The DNA for the CDR3 is TGTGCCAGCAGTCCGCGACCCACCGCTTATAGCAATCAGCCCCAGCATTTT.

The rearrangement uses TRBV6-5 and TRBJ1-1; D gene ambiguous. CDR3 size: 13 residues. Germline values: CDR1 MNHEY, CDR2 SVGAGI. V shed 7 bases and J shed 5 bases, with 14 bases lying between them. The CDR3 region has the DNA TGTGCCAGCACCCAAAGGTGGGGAACTGAAGCTTTCTTT. Encoded protein: CASTQRWGTEAFF.

The chain carries TRBV19 and TRBJ2-3; possibly TRBD2 for D (5 bases). This CDR3 spans 14 amino acids. In germline, CDR1 is LNHDA, CDR2 SQIVND (reference sequence). Trimming took 3 bases from V and 9 from J, leaving 16 bases between them. CDR3 protein: CASSMRTREQTQYF. Written as DNA, the CDR3 is TGTGCCAGTAGTATGCGAACTAGGGAACAAACGCAGTATTTT.

Note on this clone: Mismatch with germline at one junction end may stem from a read error. The gene calls are TRBV6-5 and TRBJ1-6; D uncertain. CDR1 and CDR2 (germline): MNHEY, SVGAGI. The CDR3 spans 13 residues. In nucleotides, the CDR3 is TGTACCAGCAGTCTCTCGTATAATTCACCCCTCCACTTT. Its translation: CTSSLSYNSPLHF.

J is TRBJ1-1 and V is TRBV6-5, with unresolved D. Trimming took 0 bases from V and 0 from J, leaving 11 bases between them. The CDR3 has 16 residues. Germline-derived CDR1 and CDR2 are MNHEY and SVGAGI. CDR3 sequence (DNA): TGTGCCAGCAGTTACTCGAGGGAGGTCTTGAACACTGAAGCTTTCTTT. Amino acid sequence: CASSYSREVLNTEAFF.

This chain uses TRBV11-3 with TRBJ2-3; either TRBD1 or TRBD2 may supply D (5 bases each). Germline V gene sequence: CDR1 SGHNT, CDR2 YENEEA. There are 16 residues in the CDR3. V gave up 1 base and J gave up 1 base, with 12 bases separating them. CDR3 residues: CASSLGLGTGTDTQYF. The CDR3 DNA is TGTGCCAGCAGCTTAGGTTTGGGGACGGGCACAGATACGCAGTATTTT.

The V and J genes are TRBV27 and TRBJ2-1; TRBD1 matches 7 bases. Looked up from germline, CDR1 is MNHEY and CDR2 is SMNVEV (reference sequence). This CDR3 is 15 amino acids long. Germline trimming cut 7 bases from V and 8 bases from J; bases unmatched to any gene: 14. DNA for the CDR3: TGTGCCAGCACCCGACGACAGGGCCGTGGCGATGAGCAGTTCTTC. Translated: CASTRRQGRGDEQFF.

The chain links TRBV3-1 (or the pseudogene TRBV3-2) to TRBJ1-1; D is unresolved. Germline lookup yields CDR1 LGHDT and CDR2 YNNKEL (reference sequence). This CDR3 has 14 amino acids. V dropped 4 bases and J dropped 1 base, with 10 bases sitting between them. DNA of the CDR3: TGTGCCAGCAGCCTTGCCTCAGGGAACACTGAAGCTTTCTTT. The encoded protein is CASSLASGNTEAFF.

This chain joins TRBV5-8 and TRBJ2-7; D gene ambiguous. The V end lost 4 bases, the J end lost 4 bases, and 9 bases lay between the germline ends. CDR1 and CDR2 (germline): SGHTS, YDEGEE. The CDR3 consists of 12 residues. The CDR3 reads CASSHLPYEQYF. The CDR3 region has the DNA TGTGCCAGCAGCCACCTACCTTACGAGCAGTACTTC. Full variable domain (remainder filled in from reference TRBV5-8 and TRBJ2-7): EAGVTQSPTHLIKTRGQQATLRCSPISGHTSVYWYQQALGLGLQFLLWYDEGEERNRGNFPPRFSGRQFPNYSSELNVNALELEDSALYLCASSHLPYEQYFGPGTRLTVT.

The chain has TRBV7-9 and TRBJ2-1; D is unclear. The CDR3 consists of 12 residues. Looked up from germline, CDR1 is SEHNR and CDR2 is FQNEAQ (reference sequence). V was shortened by 3 bases and J by 14 bases, with 14 bases between the two germline ends. As DNA, the CDR3 is TGTGCCAGCAGCTTTAGTCAGCTACCAAAGTTCTTC. It yields the protein CASSFSQLPKFF.

The chain has TRBV9 and TRBJ1-6; D gene ambiguous. Trimming removed 0 bases at V and 8 bases at J, with 12 bases between. Germline CDR1 and CDR2: SGDLS and YYNGEE. The CDR3 runs to 15 residues. CDR3 region: CASSVEVLRDSPLHF. The CDR3 bases are TGTGCCAGCAGCGTAGAAGTCCTTAGGGATTCACCCCTCCACTTT.

The sample holds one count of this clone. The V call is TRBV5-1, the J call TRBJ2-5; 8 bases agree with TRBD2. CDR3 length: 15 amino acids. V lost 4 bases, J lost 2 bases, and 7 bases stayed unmatched. The V gene's germline CDR1 is SGHRS and CDR2 YFSETQ. CDR3 DNA: TGCGCCAGCAGCCCCGGGGGGGCGCGACAAGAGACCCAGTACTTC. Translating gives CASSPGGARQETQYF.

This clone came up once. This rearrangement joins TRBV6-5 to TRBJ2-1, with D uncertain. Trimming took 0 bases from V and 12 from J, leaving 9 bases between them. Germline CDR1 reads MNHEY; CDR2 reads SVGAGI. This CDR3 comprises 12 residues. The CDR3 here is CASSYSDLSQFF. The CDR3 DNA sequence: TGTGCCAGCAGTTACTCGGACCTGTCGCAGTTCTTC.

This clone was observed a handful of times. V usage is TRBV19 and J usage is TRBJ1-5, with 8 bases aligning to TRBD1. The junction had 11 bases not matched to a gene; V was cut back by 5 bases and J by 11 bases. The CDR3 covers 14 residues. CDR1 and CDR2 from the germline V gene are LNHDA and SQIVND (reference sequence). The CDR3 loop is CASSVRQGLETQHF. The CDR3 DNA sequence: TGTGCCAGTAGTGTAAGACAGGGGCTCGAGACCCAGCATTTT.

V and J are TRBV6-4 and TRBJ1-6; maybe TRBD1 (6 bases). This CDR3 is built from 16 residues. Germline CDR1 is MRHNA and CDR2 is SNTAGT. Trimming pared 4 bases from V and 2 bases from J, leaving 12 bases between. The DNA for the CDR3 is TGTGCCAGCAGTGGTTGGGGGCCCCCCTATAATTCACCCCTCCACTTT. Its protein product is CASSGWGPPYNSPLHF.

The chain uses TRBV6-2 or TRBV6-3 and TRBJ1-2; weak D call: TRBD1 (5 bases). In germline, CDR1 is MNHEY, CDR2 SVGEGT. This CDR3 comprises 15 residues. The V end was cut by 4 bases, the J end by 2 bases, with 14 bases between. This CDR3 is CASSLAGRVNYGYTF. CDR3 DNA: TGTGCCAGCAGTTTAGCAGGGAGAGTCAACTATGGCTACACCTTC.

The CDR3 DNA sequence: TGTGCCAGCAGTTACAACAGGGGGCGAAACATTCAGTACTTC. It specifies CASSYNRGRNIQYF. J is TRBJ2-4 and V is TRBV6-2 or TRBV6-3; 9 bases fit TRBD1. The germline V gene has CDR1 MNHEY and CDR2 SVGEGT. J was trimmed by 6 bases and V by 2 bases; bases with no gene match: 2. The CDR3 loop spans 14 amino acids.

The CDR3: CASSYGLAGTNNEQFF. CDR3 coding DNA: TGTGCCAGCAGTTACGGGCTAGCGGGAACCAACAATGAGCAGTTCTTC. The chain uses TRBV6-2 or TRBV6-3 and TRBJ2-1; 9 bases are shared with TRBD2. Germline V CDR1 and CDR2: MNHEY, SVGEGT. The CDR3 runs to 16 residues. The trim removed 2 bases at V and 5 bases at J, leaving 7 bases unmatched.

The genes are TRBV6-1 and TRBJ1-2, with D maybe TRBD1 (6 bases). The CDR3 consists of 14 residues. V was trimmed by 1 base and J by 4 bases, leaving 10 bases between them. Germline V gene sequence: CDR1 MNHNS, CDR2 SASEGT. The CDR3 loop is CASSEERTAYGYTF. Here the CDR3 DNA reads TGTGCCAGCAGTGAAGAGCGGACAGCCTATGGCTACACCTTC.

The chain joins TRBV18 to TRBJ2-1; 14 bases are shared with TRBD2. The CDR3 is made up of 16 amino acids. Germline V gives CDR1 KGHSH, CDR2 LQKENI. The junction had 6 bases not matched to a gene; V was cut back by 5 bases and J by 6 bases. The CDR3 here is CASSSQGLAGGNEQFF. DNA for the CDR3: TGTGCCAGCTCATCTCAAGGACTAGCGGGGGGCAATGAGCAGTTCTTC. The whole variable domain, remainder taken from reference TRBV18 and TRBJ2-1, is NAGVMQNPRHLVRRRGQEARLRCSPMKGHSHVYWYRQLPEEGLKFMVYLQKENIIDESGMPKERFSAEFPKEGPSILRIQQVVRGDSAAYFCASSSQGLAGGNEQFFGPGTRLTVL.